The entry that follows covers one T cell receptor beta chain sequence. Its antigen is unknown. This record belongs to a study of cytomegalovirus exposure and HLA in healthy donors. Trimming removed 0 bases from V and 6 bases from J; junction bases left unmatched: 0. CDR3 size: 14 residues. CDR1 and CDR2 from the germline V gene are SGHNT and YYREEE (reference sequence). A multiplex PCR was run with 60 Vbeta primers and 13 Jbeta primers. TCRdb's copy holds only in-frame clones and misses some; the assay was immunoSEQ multiplex PCR. The data show about 99,000 clones, approximately 64% seen once. Study-wide points: Several of the most significant clusters appeared linked to common viral pathogens, based on a later analysis. When a later analysis compared HLA-associated TCR beta chains with equally common others, the HLA-associated chains turned out to be more clonally expanded and to have lower generation probabilities. DRB1 showed the most TCR associations and HLA-C the fewest in a later analysis, as rates varied by HLA locus.

Sequencing was performed on PBMCs. This chain uses TRBV5-4 with TRBJ2-3, with TRBD2 matching 11 bases. This sequence was found in a woman aged 45 to 65 in good health and CMV-seronegative. The CDR3 DNA reads as TGTGCCAGCAGCTTGGCTAGCGGGGGGGATACGCAGTATTTT. Amino acids: CASSLASGGDTQYF.